The 27 T cell receptor beta chains below come from one sample, sequenced in a study of early T cells in non-severe SARS-CoV-2 infection. In TCRdb, the 5' RACE reads were re-called with MiXCR into one record per CDR3 protein. The data hold about 73,000 distinct CDR3 sequences, with roughly 13% observed a single time. Sequenced material: whole blood. The receptors come from an adult who was a healthcare worker with PCR-confirmed SARS-CoV-2 infection or an uninfected control (not recorded which).

This clonotype was counted between two and nine times. CDR3 amino acids: CASSPGTTNTGELFF. CDR3 nucleotide sequence: TGTGCCAGCAGCCCGGGGACTACGAACACCGGGGAGCTGTTTTTT. The rearrangement joins TRBV7-3 to TRBJ2-2; 7 bases align to TRBD2. Germline CDR1 and CDR2: SGHTA and FQGTGA. The V gene end was trimmed by 5 bases and the J gene end by 0 bases; junction bases not matched to a gene: 3. CDR3 length: 15 residues.

The gene calls are TRBV28 and TRBJ2-1, with D possibly TRBD2 on 6 matching bases. The CDR3 consists of 16 residues. Germline lookup yields CDR1 MDHEN and CDR2 SYDVKM. Trimming stripped 8 bases from V and 0 bases from J, with 17 bases between. CDR3 sequence (DNA): TGTGCCAGCTTCACCCCCCGGGGGAGCTCCTACAATGAGCAGTTCTTC. Amino acid sequence: CASFTPRGSSYNEQFF.

This clonotype has more than one count but fewer than ten. This rearrangement joins TRBV19 to TRBJ2-5; D call uncertain. Per the germline V gene, CDR1 is LNHDA and CDR2 is SQIVND (reference sequence). With 3 bases removed from V and 3 bases from J, the gap between germline ends came to 5 bases. The CDR3 extends over 12 amino acids. The CDR3 loop reads CASSITEETQYF. CDR3 coding DNA: TGTGCCAGTAGTATTACGGAAGAGACCCAGTACTTC.

This clonotype was seen repeatedly, ten times or more. The chain employs TRBV20-1 and TRBJ2-7; 7 nucleotides match TRBD1. The length of the CDR3 is 11 residues. V shed 7 bases, J shed 4 bases, and the junction held 4 bases outside the gene matches. Per the germline V gene, CDR1 is DFQATT and CDR2 is SNEGSKA (reference sequence). The CDR3 sequence: CSVRQGYEQYF. CDR3 nucleotide sequence: TGCAGTGTCCGACAGGGATACGAGCAGTACTTC.

This clonotype was recorded a few times. The rearrangement links TRBV5-4 to TRBJ2-5; a possible D gene is TRBD2 (6 bases). Germline V gene sequence: CDR1 SGHNT, CDR2 YYREEE (reference sequence). V lost 0 bases to trimming and J lost 3 bases, with 15 bases between them. The CDR3 length is 16 residues. The CDR3 coding sequence is TGTGCCAGCAGCTTGGTGAATTGGGGAGGAAAAGAGACCCAGTACTTC. Amino acids: CASSLVNWGGKETQYF. The full variable domain, with the rest looked up from reference TRBV5-4 and TRBJ2-5, is ETGVTQSPTHLIKTRGQQVTLRCSSQSGHNTVSWYQQALGQGPQFIFQYYREEENGRGNFPPRFSGLQFPNYSSELNVNALELDDSALYLCASSLVNWGGKETQYFGPGTRLLVL.

The genes are TRBV19 and TRBJ2-2, with 9 bases lining up with TRBD2. Germline CDR1 reads LNHDA; CDR2 reads SQIVND (reference sequence). This CDR3 is built from 15 residues. V was pared by 7 bases and J by 1 base, with 4 bases of the junction left unmatched. The CDR3 DNA reads TGTGCCAGTACTCATAGCGGGGGGAACACCGGGGAGCTGTTTTTT. Amino acids: CASTHSGGNTGELFF.

This clonotype has at least ten counts. This chain joins TRBV7-8 and TRBJ2-7, with D unresolved. Per germline, CDR1 SGHVS and CDR2 FQNEAQ. This CDR3 has 19 amino acids. The V gene lost 0 bases and the J gene lost 0 bases, with 21 bases spanning the gap. The CDR3 DNA reads as TGTGCCAGCAGCTTAGCGCGGCAGACCTTGTTCCCGGACTCCTACGAGCAGTACTTC. This translates into CASSLARQTLFPDSYEQYF. Full variable domain (missing parts from reference TRBV7-8 and TRBJ2-7): GAGVSQSPRYKVAKRGQDVALRCDPISGHVSLFWYQQALGQGPEFLTYFQNEAQLDKSGLPSDRFFAERPEGSVSTLKIQRTQQEDSAVYLCASSLARQTLFPDSYEQYFGPGTRLTVT.

At least ten counts were recorded for this clonotype. J is TRBJ1-5 and V is TRBV27; 7 bases line up with TRBD1. This CDR3 region has 13 residues. CDR1 is MNHEY, CDR2 SMNVEV, per germline (reference sequence). V lost 9 bases and J lost 7; bases outside the gene matches: 9. CDR3: CARTGLAGQPQHF. CDR3 coding DNA: TGTGCCAGGACAGGGTTGGCCGGGCAGCCCCAGCATTTT.

The rearrangement links TRBV6-1 to TRBJ1-5; D ambiguous. Germline assignment: CDR1 MNHNS and CDR2 SASEGT. This CDR3 is built from 11 residues. The ends were cut back, 2 bases at V and 4 bases at J, with 0 bases in the middle. This chain's CDR3 is CASSENQPQHF. CDR3 DNA: TGTGCCAGCAGTGAAAATCAGCCCCAGCATTTT.

This clonotype was found a few times. This chain connects TRBV14 to TRBJ2-5; no definite D call. The CDR3 is made up of 13 amino acids. Trimming shortened V by 1 base and J by 0 bases, and 3 bases separated the two germline ends. From germline, CDR1 is SGHDN and CDR2 FVKESK. CDR3 coding DNA: TGTGCCAGCAGCCAAGCCAACCAAGAGACCCAGTACTTC. It is translated as CASSQANQETQYF.

The J gene is TRBJ2-7, the V gene TRBV27, with a possible D match to TRBD2 (6 bases). This CDR3 is built from 15 residues. Germline V gives CDR1 MNHEY, CDR2 SMNVEV (reference sequence). Trimming stripped 2 bases from V and 4 bases from J, with 15 bases between. The CDR3 coding sequence is TGTGCCAGCAGTTTAATTGGCTACGGGGGATACGAGCAGTACTTC. This codes for CASSLIGYGGYEQYF.

This clonotype was counted ten times or more. The chain joins TRBV11-2 to TRBJ1-1, with a tentative D call TRBD1 (6 bases). CDR1 and CDR2 from the germline V gene are SGHAT and FQNNGV. V lost 5 bases, J lost 11 bases, and 21 bases lay in between. The CDR3 length is 14 residues. In nucleotides, the CDR3 is TGTGCCAGCAGCCCCTCTCTCGTTGGGGGGCGTGCTTTCTTT. Translating gives CASSPSLVGGRAFF.

This chain joins TRBV6-5 and TRBJ2-3; no clear D. V was trimmed by 6 bases and J by 1 base, leaving 8 bases between them. Germline assignment: CDR1 MNHEY and CDR2 SVGAGI. This CDR3 has 13 amino acids. CDR3 sequence reads: CASSRYRTDTQYF. CDR3 DNA: TGTGCCAGCAGCCGATACCGCACAGATACGCAGTATTTT.

This clonotype was seen a few times. The CDR3 sequence: CASSLTGTGGLRAEAFF. For the CDR3, the DNA is TGTGCCAGCAGCTTAACTGGGACAGGGGGCCTTAGAGCTGAAGCTTTCTTT. This sequence joins TRBV11-2 and TRBJ1-1; 12 bases agree with TRBD1. The trim removed 2 bases at V and 6 bases at J, leaving 10 bases unmatched. Per germline, CDR1 SGHAT and CDR2 FQNNGV. The CDR3 covers 17 residues. Based on the CDR3 plus reference TRBV11-2 and TRBJ1-1, the full variable domain is EAGVAQSPRYKIIEKRQSVAFWCNPISGHATLYWYQQILGQGPKLLIQFQNNGVVDDSQLPKDRFSAERLKGVDSTLKIQPAKLEDSAVYLCASSLTGTGGLRAEAFFGQGTRLTVV.

This clonotype has a handful of counts. J is TRBJ1-1 and V is TRBV20-1; no clear D. Germline V gene data show CDR1 as DFQATT and CDR2 as SNEGSKA (reference sequence). Trimming pared 4 bases from V and 2 bases from J, leaving 20 bases between. The CDR3 extends over 16 amino acids. CDR3 DNA sequence: TGCAGTGCTACCCCTGTGTTTAATTTCGTAAACACTGAAGCTTTCTTT. Its translation is CSATPVFNFVNTEAFF.

This clonotype was found many times. The gene calls are TRBV6-2 or TRBV6-3 and TRBJ2-3; TRBD2 might be the D (6 bases). Per germline, CDR1 MNHEY and CDR2 SVGEGT. This CDR3 region has 14 residues. V dropped 7 bases and J dropped 6 bases, with 17 bases sitting between them. The CDR3 DNA reads TGTGCCAGCACCCCCCGGCGGGGTGGGGATACGCAGTATTTT. Translating gives CASTPRRGGDTQYF.

This clonotype has ten or more counts. The genes are TRBV6-4 and TRBJ2-3; no clear D gene. Germline lookup yields CDR1 MRHNA and CDR2 SNTAGT. V lost 5 bases, J lost 6 bases, and 9 bases lay in between. This CDR3 comprises 12 residues. The CDR3, as DNA: TGTGCCAGCAGTTCGGACGGTGATACGCAGTATTTT. Translating it yields CASSSDGDTQYF.

The chain links TRBV7-9 to TRBJ2-7; unclear D gene. The CDR3 has 12 amino acids. Germline lookup yields CDR1 SEHNR and CDR2 FQNEAQ (reference sequence). The V end lost 5 bases, the J end lost 0 bases, and 5 bases lay between the germline ends. Written as DNA, the CDR3 is TGTGCCAGCAGCACCGGCTCCTACGAGCAGTACTTC. This sequence encodes CASSTGSYEQYF. Using reference TRBV7-9 and TRBJ2-7 for the parts outside the CDR3, the full variable domain is DTGVSQNPRHKITKRGQNVTFRCDPISEHNRLYWYRQTLGQGPEFLTYFQNEAQLEKSRLLSDRFSAERPKGSFSTLEIQRTEQGDSAMYLCASSTGSYEQYFGPGTRLTVT.

CDR3 DNA sequence: TGTGCCAGCAGTTTATACTATACGACAGGGGGCGTCTATGGCTACACCTTC. It encodes CASSLYYTTGGVYGYTF. The rearrangement links TRBV28 to TRBJ1-2, with 10 nucleotides matching TRBD1. The junction had 9 bases not matched to a gene; V was cut back by 1 base and J by 4 bases. Germline V CDR1 and CDR2: MDHEN, SYDVKM. This CDR3 is built from 17 residues.

This rearrangement joins TRBV29-1 to TRBJ2-1; 9 positions agree with TRBD1. Unmatched junction bases numbered 15, after V lost 3 bases and J lost 3 bases. This CDR3 has 18 residues. From germline, CDR1 is SQVTM and CDR2 ANQGSEA. The CDR3 protein is CSVDGVIGGTGIYNEQFF. CDR3 in DNA: TGCAGCGTTGATGGGGTAATCGGCGGGACAGGGATCTACAATGAGCAGTTCTTC.

V and J are TRBV2 and TRBJ2-2, with D possibly matching TRBD2 (6 bases). V was clipped by 4 bases and J by 6 bases, with 12 bases between them. Looked up from germline, CDR1 is SNHLY and CDR2 is FYNNEI. This CDR3 is 14 amino acids long. The CDR3 here is CASSGRGSAGELFF. CDR3 bases: TGTGCCAGCAGTGGGAGGGGATCGGCCGGGGAGCTGTTTTTT.

The chain recombines TRBV7-2 with TRBJ2-5, with TRBD2 identical over 7 bases. J was trimmed by 0 bases and V by 6 bases; bases with no gene match: 4. The CDR3 sequence is 14 residues long. Germline V gene data show CDR1 as SGHTA and CDR2 as FQGNSA. The CDR3 protein is CASRFGGNQETQYF. The CDR3 DNA reads as TGTGCCAGCAGGTTCGGGGGGAACCAAGAGACCCAGTACTTC. Using reference TRBV7-2 and TRBJ2-5 for the parts outside the CDR3, the full variable domain is GAGVSQSPSNKVTEKGKDVELRCDPISGHTALYWYRQSLGQGLEFLIYFQGNSAPDKSGLPSDRFSAERTGGSVSTLTIQRTQQEDSAVYLCASRFGGNQETQYFGPGTRLLVL.

Ten or more counts support this clonotype. The rearrangement links TRBV14 to TRBJ2-5; D gene ambiguous. V was shortened by 1 base and J by 3 bases, with 12 bases between the two germline ends. The CDR3 totals 15 residues. The germline CDR1 and CDR2 sequences are SGHDN and FVKESK. Here the CDR3 reads CASSQGLRTEETQYF. CDR3 in DNA: TGTGCCAGCAGCCAAGGGCTGCGAACGGAAGAGACCCAGTACTTC.

This clonotype was observed a handful of times. V gene TRBV3-1 combines with J gene TRBJ2-1; 9 bases are shared with TRBD1. Germline values: CDR1 LGHDT, CDR2 YNNKEL (reference sequence). The length of the CDR3 is 17 residues. Losses at the gene ends were 1 base for V and 1 base for J; bases not matched to a gene: 5. CDR3 loop: CASSQVDRGGSYNEQFF. The CDR3, as DNA: TGTGCCAGCAGCCAAGTTGACAGGGGGGGTTCCTACAATGAGCAGTTCTTC.

Ten or more counts support this clonotype. V is TRBV9 and J is TRBJ2-7, with 7 bases matching TRBD1. Trimming removed 1 base from V and 4 bases from J; junction bases left unmatched: 5. The CDR3 covers 14 residues. The V gene's germline CDR1 is SGDLS and CDR2 YYNGEE. Here the CDR3 DNA reads TGTGCCAGCAGCGTAAATCCACAGGGGTACGAGCAGTACTTC. Residues: CASSVNPQGYEQYF.

This clonotype has a count of ten or more. The V call is TRBV29-1, the J call TRBJ2-1; D is unclear. The V end lost 6 bases, the J end lost 7 bases, and 10 bases lay between the germline ends. The CDR3 length is 11 residues. The germline CDR1 and CDR2 sequences are SQVTM and ANQGSEA. The CDR3 loop reads CSVGLGNEQFF. In DNA form, the CDR3 reads TGCAGCGTGGGCCTGGGGAATGAGCAGTTCTTC.

This clonotype was counted only a few times. The chain links TRBV28 to TRBJ2-3, with D unresolved. CDR3 length equals 14 residues. The germline V gene has CDR1 MDHEN and CDR2 SYDVKM. V was trimmed by 2 bases and J by 8 bases, leaving 14 bases between them. CDR3 DNA: TGTGCCAGCAGTTTAGCAGCCCCCCAGATTACGCAGTATTTT. Translation gives CASSLAAPQITQYF. Variable domain in full (rest from reference TRBV28 and TRBJ2-3): DVKVTQSSRYLVKRTGEKVFLECVQDMDHENMFWYRQDPGLGLRLIYFSYDVKMKEKGDIPEGYSVSREKKERFSLILESASTNQTSMYLCASSLAAPQITQYFGPGTRLTVL.